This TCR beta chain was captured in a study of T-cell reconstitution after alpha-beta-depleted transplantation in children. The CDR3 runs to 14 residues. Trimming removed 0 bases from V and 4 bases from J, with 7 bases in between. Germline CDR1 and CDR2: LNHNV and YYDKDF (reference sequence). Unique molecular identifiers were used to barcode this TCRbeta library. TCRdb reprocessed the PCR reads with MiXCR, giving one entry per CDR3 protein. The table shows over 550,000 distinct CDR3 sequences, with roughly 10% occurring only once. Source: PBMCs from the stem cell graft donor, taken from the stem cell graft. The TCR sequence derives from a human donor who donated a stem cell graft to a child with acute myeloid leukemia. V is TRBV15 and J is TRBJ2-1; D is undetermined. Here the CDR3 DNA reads TGTGCCACCAGCAGAGATCCAGTATACAATGAGCAGTTCTTC. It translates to CATSRDPVYNEQFF. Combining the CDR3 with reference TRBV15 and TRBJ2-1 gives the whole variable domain DAMVIQNPRYQVTQFGKPVTLSCSQTLNHNVMYWYQQKSSQAPKLLFHYYDKDFNNEADTPDNFQSRRPNTSFCFLDIRSPGLGDTAMYLCATSRDPVYNEQFFGPGTRLTVL.